Below, 26 T cell receptor beta chains from the same sample are listed, as sequenced in a study of cytomegalovirus exposure and HLA in healthy donors. It was with 60 Vbeta and 13 Jbeta primers that the PCR ran. Method: immunoSEQ multiplex PCR; TCRdb's copy keeps in-frame clones and lacks some. Of about 150,000 clones in the sample, roughly 62% were seen once. Sequenced input: PBMCs. The source is a male donor in good health and CMV-seronegative.

V usage is TRBV15 and J usage is TRBJ1-4; 8 bases are a match to TRBD1. The germline CDR1 and CDR2 sequences are LNHNV and YYDKDF (reference sequence). The V segment lost 8 bases and the J segment 10 bases; nucleotides outside the gene matches: 12. The CDR3 runs 14 residues. As DNA, the CDR3 is TGTGCCACCGGTGCGTCGGACAGGGATGGAAAACTGTTTTTT. Protein: CATGASDRDGKLFF.

In the case of this clone: The junction and the germline gene differ at one end; a read error may be behind it. This chain joins TRBV5-6 and TRBJ1-2; perhaps TRBD1 as D (6 bases). This CDR3 contains 13 residues. The V gene's germline CDR1 is SGHDT and CDR2 YYEEEE. The CDR3 coding sequence is TGTGCCAGCAGCATACAGGGATATGGTGGCTACCCCTTC. Amino acid sequence: CASSIQGYGGYPF. The complete variable domain, with remaining parts taken from reference TRBV5-6 and TRBJ1-2, reads DAGVTQSPTHLIKTRGQQVTLRCSPKSGHDTVSWYQQALGQGPQFIFQYYEEEERQRGNFPDRFSGHQFPNYSSELNVNALLLGDSALYLCASSIQGYGGYPFGSGTRLTVV.

The chain links TRBV11-3 to TRBJ2-1; D is perhaps TRBD1 (5 bases). Trimming removed 0 bases at V and 2 bases at J, with 8 bases between. Per the germline V gene, CDR1 is SGHNT and CDR2 is YENEEA. The CDR3 consists of 15 residues. CDR3 sequence: CASSLEQVTYNEQFF. CDR3 in DNA: TGTGCCAGCAGCTTAGAACAGGTCACCTACAATGAGCAGTTCTTC. Together with reference TRBV11-3 and TRBJ2-1, the CDR3 gives the full variable domain: EAGVVQSPRYKIIEKKQPVAFWCNPISGHNTLYWYLQNLGQGPELLIRYENEEAVDDSQLPKDRFSAERLKGVDSTLKIQPAELGDSAVYLCASSLEQVTYNEQFFGPGTRLTVL.

This chain links TRBV18 with TRBJ1-1, with a tentative D call TRBD1 (6 bases). The CDR3 length is 17 residues. CDR1 and CDR2 (germline): KGHSH, LQKENI. V dropped 3 bases and J dropped 0 bases, with 17 bases sitting between them. In nucleotides, the CDR3 is TGTGCCAGCTCACCGCAATTCAGCAGGGGTATGAACACTGAAGCTTTCTTT. Protein sequence: CASSPQFSRGMNTEAFF.

This clone was observed once. The chain links TRBV29-1 to TRBJ2-5; 7 nucleotides agree with TRBD2. The junction had 10 bases not matched to a gene; V was cut back by 6 bases and J by 6 bases. Germline V gene data show CDR1 as SQVTM and CDR2 as ANQGSEA. The CDR3 sequence is 13 residues long. CDR3 bases: TGCAGCGTCACAAGCGGGGTGGGGAAGACCCAGTACTTC. Protein product: CSVTSGVGKTQYF.

J is TRBJ2-4 and V is TRBV4-3; 9 bases are a match to TRBD1. The germline V gene encodes CDR1 LGHNA and CDR2 YSLEER. The V gene end was trimmed by 0 bases and the J gene end by 4 bases; junction bases not matched to a gene: 10. CDR3 size: 18 residues. Here the CDR3 reads CASSQDLRGQGRKNIQYF. As DNA, the CDR3 is TGCGCCAGCAGCCAAGATTTACGAGGACAGGGGCGAAAAAACATTCAGTACTTC.

V is TRBV2 and J is TRBJ2-7; D is perhaps TRBD2 (5 bases). Trimming removed 4 bases from V and 7 bases from J, with 14 bases in between. This CDR3 is built from 13 residues. Germline V gene sequence: CDR1 SNHLY, CDR2 FYNNEI. CDR3 nucleotide sequence: TGTGCCAGCAGTGTCACGGCCTCGGGGGAGCAGTACTTC. Its protein is CASSVTASGEQYF.

The genes are TRBV6-5 and TRBJ1-6; 11 nucleotides line up with TRBD1. The CDR3 totals 14 residues. Per the germline V gene, CDR1 is MNHEY and CDR2 is SVGAGI. Germline trimming cut 6 bases from V and 9 bases from J; bases unmatched to any gene: 4. For the CDR3, the DNA is TGTGCCAGCAGGCGGACAGGGGGCAGTTCACCCCTCCACTTT. Protein product: CASRRTGGSSPLHF.

V usage is TRBV9 and J usage is TRBJ2-7; 11 nucleotides align to TRBD1. The junction had 6 bases not matched to a gene; V was cut back by 1 base and J by 3 bases. The CDR3 covers 16 residues. Germline CDR1 is SGDLS and CDR2 is YYNGEE. CDR3 sequence (DNA): TGTGCCAGCAGCGTACTTCCGGGACAGGGGGTCTACGAGCAGTACTTC. It yields the protein CASSVLPGQGVYEQYF. Variable domain in full (rest from reference TRBV9 and TRBJ2-7): DSGVTQTPKHLITATGQRVTLRCSPRSGDLSVYWYQQSLDQGLQFLIQYYNGEERAKGNILERFSAQQFPDLHSELNLSSLELGDSALYFCASSVLPGQGVYEQYFGPGTRLTVT.

The V call is TRBV11-3, the J call TRBJ2-3; weak D call: TRBD2 (6 bases). This CDR3 is 17 amino acids long. Germline V gene data show CDR1 as SGHNT and CDR2 as YENEEA. V shed 5 bases and J shed 2 bases, with 20 bases lying between them. CDR3 DNA: TGTGCCAGCAGCATCCCGCGGACCGGGGGAGCCACAGATACGCAGTATTTT. Amino acids: CASSIPRTGGATDTQYF. The variable domain in full, with the rest retrieved from reference TRBV11-3 and TRBJ2-3, is EAGVVQSPRYKIIEKKQPVAFWCNPISGHNTLYWYLQNLGQGPELLIRYENEEAVDDSQLPKDRFSAERLKGVDSTLKIQPAELGDSAVYLCASSIPRTGGATDTQYFGPGTRLTVL.

This clone was seen more than once but under ten times. The chain combines TRBV19 with TRBJ2-3, with TRBD2 identical over 8 bases. V lost 4 bases and J lost 4; bases outside the gene matches: 4. Germline V gene sequence: CDR1 LNHDA, CDR2 SQIVND (reference sequence). The CDR3 runs to 14 residues. CDR3 in DNA: TGTGCCAGTAGTACGGGAGGGGCTGCAGATACGCAGTATTTT. Translating it yields CASSTGGAADTQYF.

V is TRBV7-2 and J is TRBJ1-4; tentatively, D is TRBD1 (5 bases). Germline loops: CDR1 SGHTA, CDR2 FQGNSA. The CDR3 covers 16 residues. Trimming took 2 bases from V and 5 from J, leaving 15 bases between them. CDR3 region: CASSLIGWGTNEKLFF. The CDR3, as DNA: TGTGCCAGCAGCTTAATTGGTTGGGGCACGAATGAAAAACTGTTTTTT.

This clone showed up just a few times. The chain couples TRBV18 to TRBJ1-1; 7 nucleotides agree with TRBD1. With 1 base clipped from V and 6 bases from J, the junction kept 8 bases outside the gene matches. The germline V gene has CDR1 KGHSH and CDR2 LQKENI. The CDR3 totals 15 residues. CDR3 protein: CASSPQGQLMAEAFF. The CDR3, as DNA: TGTGCCAGCTCACCACAGGGACAGTTGATGGCTGAAGCTTTCTTT.

J is TRBJ1-4 and V is TRBV18; maybe TRBD1 (5 bases). CDR3 length equals 17 residues. Trimming stripped 3 bases from V and 2 bases from J, with 16 bases between. Germline CDR1 KGHSH, CDR2 LQKENI. CDR3: CASSPRPGWSTNEKLFF. CDR3 nucleotide sequence: TGTGCCAGCTCACCTCGACCAGGGTGGTCGACTAATGAAAAACTGTTTTTT.

This clone turned up a few times. The rearrangement links TRBV7-9 to TRBJ1-4, with D possibly being TRBD1 (5 bases). Trimming left V 5 bases short and J 5 bases short, with 15 bases between. The CDR3 runs 15 residues. Germline V gives CDR1 SEHNR, CDR2 FQNEAQ (reference sequence). For the CDR3, the DNA is TGTGCCAGCAGCCGAGGTGGGACTGGGAATGAAAAACTGTTTTTT. Translating gives CASSRGGTGNEKLFF. Full variable domain (missing parts from reference TRBV7-9 and TRBJ1-4): DTGVSQNPRHKITKRGQNVTFRCDPISEHNRLYWYRQTLGQGPEFLTYFQNEAQLEKSRLLSDRFSAERPKGSFSTLEIQRTEQGDSAMYLCASSRGGTGNEKLFFGSGTQLSVL.

The chain uses TRBV19 and TRBJ1-2; D is unresolved. Germline lookup yields CDR1 LNHDA and CDR2 SQIVND (reference sequence). Trimming took 1 base from V and 10 from J, leaving 13 bases between them. This CDR3 contains 13 residues. CDR3 in amino acids: CASSIVSVPDYTF. Written as DNA, the CDR3 is TGTGCCAGTAGTATAGTGTCAGTCCCCGACTACACCTTC. Based on the CDR3 plus reference TRBV19 and TRBJ1-2, the full variable domain is DGGITQSPKYLFRKEGQNVTLSCEQNLNHDAMYWYRQDPGQGLRLIYYSQIVNDFQKGDIAEGYSVSREKKESFPLTVTSAQKNPTAFYLCASSIVSVPDYTFGSGTRLTVV.

The chain uses TRBV6-5 and TRBJ1-1; the D gene is possibly TRBD1 (6 bases). Trimming took off 5 bases at V and 1 base at J, with 8 bases between the two ends. Germline V lookup: CDR1 MNHEY, CDR2 SVGAGI. The CDR3 has 13 amino acids. In nucleotides, the CDR3 is TGTGCCAGCAGTCCGACAGGGAACACTGAAGCTTTCTTT. This translates into CASSPTGNTEAFF.

This clone was observed a handful of times. The chain employs TRBV6-5 and TRBJ1-2, with D unclear. Germline V gene sequence: CDR1 MNHEY, CDR2 SVGAGI. Trimming left V 0 bases short and J 3 bases short, with 8 bases between. The CDR3 totals 14 residues. This CDR3 reads CASSYSYGYYGYTF. The DNA for the CDR3 is TGTGCCAGCAGTTACTCCTACGGGTACTATGGCTACACCTTC.

The rearrangement links TRBV7-2 to TRBJ1-4, with a possible D match to TRBD1 (5 bases). The V end was cut by 1 base, the J end by 5 bases, with 20 bases between. Germline-derived CDR1 and CDR2 are SGHTA and FQGNSA. The CDR3 length is 18 residues. The DNA for the CDR3 is TGTGCCAGCAGCTTAGATTGGGGACGGGGGGAACCCAATGAAAAACTGTTTTTT. Translation gives CASSLDWGRGEPNEKLFF.

The CDR3 nucleotides are TGTGCCAGCAGCTTAGGACTAGCGGGGGGGCCAGTGGCAGATACGCAGTATTTT. Translating it yields CASSLGLAGGPVADTQYF. The chain has TRBV7-9 and TRBJ2-3; 14 bases line up with TRBD2. The CDR3 runs 18 residues. V shed 1 base, J shed 4 bases, and the junction held 7 bases outside the gene matches. Germline values: CDR1 SEHNR, CDR2 FQNEAQ (reference sequence).

This clone came up once. This chain connects TRBV30 to TRBJ1-2, with 12 positions matching TRBD1. J was trimmed by 7 bases and V by 4 bases; bases with no gene match: 13. There are 16 residues in the CDR3. Germline V gene data show CDR1 as GTSNPN and CDR2 as SVGIG (reference sequence). The CDR3 is CAWIRDRGLILRGYTF. The DNA of the CDR3 is TGTGCCTGGATTCGGGACAGGGGGCTGATTTTGCGTGGCTACACCTTC.

This chain's CDR3 is CASRADTQYF. DNA of the CDR3: TGTGCCAGCCGTGCGGATACGCAGTATTTT. The chain uses TRBV19 and TRBJ2-3; D not resolved. Germline values: CDR1 LNHDA, CDR2 SQIVND (reference sequence). V dropped 9 bases and J dropped 6 bases, with 7 bases sitting between them. The CDR3 spans 10 residues.

The rearrangement joins TRBV9 to TRBJ1-1; TRBD1 matches at 10 bases. Looked up from germline, CDR1 is SGDLS and CDR2 is YYNGEE. CDR3 length equals 15 residues. The V and J ends lost 3 bases and 5 bases, in that order; junction bases with no gene match: 7. The DNA of the CDR3 is TGTGCCAGCAGCGGTGGGACAGGGGAGGAAACTGAAGCTTTCTTT. Translated, it gives CASSGGTGEETEAFF.

Of note for this clone: Compared with germline, one end of the junction differs, possibly owing to a read error. The gene calls are TRBV7-8 and TRBJ2-7; weak D call: TRBD1 (6 bases). Germline V CDR1 and CDR2: SGHVS, FQNEAQ. The CDR3 has 11 residues. Here the CDR3 DNA reads TGTGCCAGCAGCGGGAGACAGGATATTAACTTC. Its translation: CASSGRQDINF.

The chain recombines TRBV18 with TRBJ2-2; 9 bases match TRBD1. Germline V gene sequence: CDR1 KGHSH, CDR2 LQKENI. The CDR3 loop spans 19 amino acids. V gave up 3 bases and J gave up 0 bases; unmatched junction bases: 11. The CDR3 reads CASSPHEQGAVSNTGELFF. Here the CDR3 DNA reads TGTGCCAGCTCACCTCATGAACAGGGGGCCGTATCGAACACCGGGGAGCTGTTTTTT.

The rearrangement links TRBV15 to TRBJ1-1; perhaps TRBD1 as D (6 bases). There are 18 residues in the CDR3. Germline-derived CDR1 and CDR2 are LNHNV and YYDKDF (reference sequence). The V end lost 0 bases, the J end lost 7 bases, and 24 bases lay between the germline ends. CDR3 nucleotides: TGTGCCACCAGCAGAGATGAGGTCGCCCGAAGGGACATCCGTGAAGCTTTCTTT. It yields the protein CATSRDEVARRDIREAFF. Complete variable domain (other parts from reference TRBV15 and TRBJ1-1): DAMVIQNPRYQVTQFGKPVTLSCSQTLNHNVMYWYQQKSSQAPKLLFHYYDKDFNNEADTPDNFQSRRPNTSFCFLDIRSPGLGDTAMYLCATSRDEVARRDIREAFFGQGTRLTVV.